These 24 T cell receptor beta chains share one sample of origin, sequenced in a study of blood T cell repertoires in COVID-19. Profiling relied on immunoSEQ multiplex PCR, and the TCRdb table lists in-frame clones only, not all of them. The repertoire consists of about 280,000 clones, with more than 80% occurring once and the leading ten covering about 4%. The sequenced sample was PBMCs or T cells enriched from blood (not recorded which). The receptors were sampled from a woman aged 25 to 39 with acute COVID-19.

This clone has just one count. The chain uses TRBV2 and TRBJ1-1; possibly TRBD1 for D (5 bases). The CDR3 loop spans 14 amino acids. The V gene lost 6 bases and the J gene lost 1 base, with 12 bases spanning the gap. The germline V gene has CDR1 SNHLY and CDR2 FYNNEI. The CDR3 reads CASREGRGNTEAFF. CDR3 DNA sequence: TGTGCCAGCAGGGAGGGGAGGGGGAACACTGAAGCTTTCTTT.

The chain carries TRBV2 and TRBJ1-1, with D perhaps TRBD1 (6 bases). CDR1 and CDR2 (germline): SNHLY, FYNNEI. There are 15 residues in the CDR3. Trimming stripped 7 bases from V and 1 base from J, with 16 bases between. CDR3 region: CASNRYRGQNTEAFF. The CDR3 bases are TGTGCCAGCAACCGATACCGGGGACAGAACACTGAAGCTTTCTTT.

This sequence joins TRBV7-9 and TRBJ2-7, with 10 bases matching TRBD2. Germline V gene data show CDR1 as SEHNR and CDR2 as FQNEAQ (reference sequence). The CDR3 has 14 amino acids. Trimming at V came to 3 bases and at J to 2 bases, leaving 1 base not matched to a gene. The CDR3 region has the DNA TGTGCCAGCAGCTTCGGGACTAGCGCCTACGAGCAGTACTTC. Its protein is CASSFGTSAYEQYF.

The chain joins TRBV6-1 to TRBJ1-2, with D hard to call. Germline V gene data show CDR1 as MNHNS and CDR2 as SASEGT. The CDR3 extends over 13 amino acids. V dropped 3 bases and J dropped 3 bases, with 8 bases sitting between them. The CDR3 reads CASSESYDYGYTF. The CDR3 coding sequence is TGTGCCAGCAGTGAGAGTTATGACTATGGCTACACCTTC.

CDR3 coding DNA: TGCGCCAGCAGCCAATCCAGGGATTTCGCCGGGGAGCTGTTTTTT. Residues: CASSQSRDFAGELFF. This chain links TRBV4-3 with TRBJ2-2; perhaps TRBD1 as D (5 bases). V was trimmed by 2 bases and J by 6 bases, leaving 13 bases between them. Germline V gene lookup returns CDR1 LGHNA and CDR2 YSLEER. The CDR3 is 15 residues long.

V is TRBV13 and J is TRBJ1-5; a possible D gene is TRBD1 (6 bases). V lost 5 bases and J 4 bases, leaving 9 bases between the germline ends. Germline V gives CDR1 PRHDT, CDR2 FYEKMQ (reference sequence). The CDR3 length is 13 residues. The CDR3 nucleotides are TGTGCCAGCAGCCCTGGACAGAATCAGCCCCAGCATTTT. It encodes CASSPGQNQPQHF. Variable domain in full (rest from reference TRBV13 and TRBJ1-5): AAGVIQSPRHLIKEKRETATLKCYPIPRHDTVYWYQQGPGQDPQFLISFYEKMQSDKGSIPDRFSAQQFSDYHSELNMSSLELGDSALYFCASSPGQNQPQHFGDGTRLSIL.

This clone appeared once. The chain recombines TRBV7-9 with TRBJ1-1; D unresolved. The V gene's germline CDR1 is SEHNR and CDR2 FQNEAQ (reference sequence). Trimming removed 7 bases from V and 0 bases from J, with 12 bases in between. The CDR3 runs 14 residues. CDR3 protein: CASTRDNMNTEAFF. CDR3 sequence (DNA): TGTGCCAGCACCCGTGACAATATGAACACTGAAGCTTTCTTT.

The chain couples TRBV2 to TRBJ2-1; possibly TRBD2 for D (6 bases). Germline CDR1 and CDR2: SNHLY and FYNNEI. V lost 4 bases and J lost 0, with 10 bases in between. The CDR3 spans 15 residues. The chain's CDR3 is CASSGQAGSYNEQFF. The CDR3 bases are TGTGCCAGCAGTGGGCAAGCGGGCTCCTACAATGAGCAGTTCTTC.

The V call is TRBV27, the J call TRBJ2-2; D is uncertain. Per germline, CDR1 MNHEY and CDR2 SMNVEV (reference sequence). The V end was cut by 8 bases, the J end by 3 bases, with 10 bases between. The CDR3 runs 13 residues. This CDR3 reads CASLSLHTGELFF. Here the CDR3 DNA reads TGTGCCAGCCTTAGCCTGCACACCGGGGAGCTGTTTTTT.

The chain is built from TRBV11-2 and TRBJ1-2; D gene uncertain. V was pared by 1 base and J by 7 bases, with 7 bases between. The CDR3 covers 12 residues. CDR1 is SGHAT, CDR2 FQNNGV, per germline. CDR3 DNA: TGTGCCAGCAGCTTAGGGCTAGGTGGCTACACCTTC. It yields the protein CASSLGLGGYTF.

The chain has TRBV2 and TRBJ1-5, with a tentative D call TRBD1 (6 bases). Germline V gene sequence: CDR1 SNHLY, CDR2 FYNNEI. CDR3 length: 13 residues. The germline V and J ends were trimmed by 3 bases and 6 bases, with 9 bases remaining between them. In DNA, the CDR3 is TGTGCCAGCAGTGAGGCAGGGGTTCAGCCCCAGCATTTT. It codes for CASSEAGVQPQHF.

This rearrangement joins TRBV11-1 to TRBJ1-3, with D tentatively TRBD1 (6 bases). Looked up from germline, CDR1 is SGHAT and CDR2 is FQDESV (reference sequence). V lost 6 bases, J lost 0 bases, and 9 bases lay in between. This CDR3 spans 14 amino acids. CDR3 protein: CASRQDSSGNTIYF. CDR3 sequence (DNA): TGTGCCAGCAGACAGGACAGCTCTGGAAACACCATATATTTT.

CDR3 sequence (DNA): TGTGCCCTAACGATCTCTGGGGCCAACGTCCTGACTTTC. This encodes CALTISGANVLTF. The chain carries TRBV30 and TRBJ2-6; D is unclear. Germline V gives CDR1 GTSNPN, CDR2 SVGIG (reference sequence). The CDR3 covers 13 residues. V was shortened by 8 bases and J by 0 bases, with 8 bases between the two germline ends.

The chain combines TRBV6-5 with TRBJ2-3; 9 nucleotides agree with TRBD1. The CDR3 spans 14 residues. Germline V gene sequence: CDR1 MNHEY, CDR2 SVGAGI. J was trimmed by 6 bases and V by 4 bases; bases with no gene match: 5. The CDR3 loop reads CASSSTGGLDTQYF. CDR3 in DNA: TGTGCCAGCAGTTCGACAGGGGGATTGGATACGCAGTATTTT.

V is TRBV5-6 and J is TRBJ2-2; perhaps TRBD2 as D (6 bases). Germline lookup yields CDR1 SGHDT and CDR2 YYEEEE. Trimming removed 4 bases from V and 0 bases from J, with 13 bases in between. CDR3 length equals 16 residues. Here the CDR3 reads CASSPGGTPNTGELFF. The CDR3 DNA reads TGTGCCAGCAGCCCTGGCGGGACCCCGAACACCGGGGAGCTGTTTTTT.

The chain employs TRBV10-3 and TRBJ1-1, with D uncertain. The CDR3 has 13 amino acids. V lost 7 bases to trimming and J lost 1 base, with 10 bases between them. Germline loops: CDR1 ENHRY, CDR2 SYGVKD. In DNA form, the CDR3 reads TGTGCCATCAATCTTGAGGGGAACACTGAAGCTTTCTTT. This gives the protein CAINLEGNTEAFF.

The chain uses TRBV6-5 and TRBJ2-3; D might be TRBD2 (5 bases). The CDR3 runs 16 residues. Trimming removed 0 bases from V and 1 base from J, with 11 bases in between. Germline V gives CDR1 MNHEY, CDR2 SVGAGI. The CDR3 protein is CASSYSRAARTDTQYF. The DNA for the CDR3 is TGTGCCAGCAGTTACTCGAGAGCGGCCCGCACAGATACGCAGTATTTT.

V usage is TRBV5-1 and J usage is TRBJ2-7; 7 bases are shared with TRBD1. Germline CDR1 is SGHRS and CDR2 is YFSETQ. The CDR3 covers 14 residues. The V gene end was trimmed by 4 bases and the J gene end by 0 bases; junction bases not matched to a gene: 4. The CDR3 nucleotides read TGCGCCAGCAGCGTCGACAGGGCCTCCTACGAGCAGTACTTC. The encoded protein is CASSVDRASYEQYF.

This clone has more than one count but fewer than ten. The chain is built from TRBV19 and TRBJ2-1; TRBD2 aligns across 9 bases. V lost 6 bases, J lost 2 bases, and 8 bases stayed unmatched. Germline V gene sequence: CDR1 LNHDA, CDR2 SQIVND (reference sequence). CDR3 length: 16 amino acids. This chain's CDR3 is CASRKIGTSTYNEQFF. The DNA for the CDR3 is TGTGCCAGTAGGAAGATTGGGACTAGCACCTACAATGAGCAGTTCTTC.

This chain joins TRBV7-2 and TRBJ1-2; TRBD1 matches at 10 bases. The junction had 3 bases not matched to a gene; V was cut back by 5 bases and J by 6 bases. The CDR3 is 13 amino acids. Germline assignment: CDR1 SGHTA and CDR2 FQGNSA. CDR3 nucleotides: TGTGCCAGCAGCACCGGGACAGGGGATGGCTACACCTTC. Translating it yields CASSTGTGDGYTF.

The V and J genes are TRBV27 and TRBJ1-5; D remains unclear. Germline values: CDR1 MNHEY, CDR2 SMNVEV (reference sequence). The CDR3 loop spans 15 amino acids. V was clipped by 5 bases and J by 2 bases, with 13 bases between them. The CDR3 spells CASSVSGVGNQPQHF. As DNA, the CDR3 is TGTGCCAGCAGTGTCTCGGGTGTGGGCAATCAGCCCCAGCATTTT.

The chain joins TRBV6-2 or TRBV6-3 to TRBJ2-1, with 7 bases aligning to TRBD2. The CDR3 extends over 14 amino acids. Unmatched junction bases numbered 6, after V lost 2 bases and J lost 8 bases. Looked up from germline, CDR1 is MNHEY and CDR2 is SVGEGT. This CDR3 is CASSYAGEVDEQFF. CDR3 coding DNA: TGTGCCAGCAGTTACGCGGGAGAAGTCGATGAGCAGTTCTTC.

The chain is built from TRBV19 and TRBJ2-1; 10 bases are shared with TRBD1. The junction had 12 bases not matched to a gene; V was cut back by 3 bases and J by 4 bases. The CDR3 is made up of 18 amino acids. Germline CDR1 and CDR2: LNHDA and SQIVND (reference sequence). CDR3 sequence: CASSMGVRDRGGYNEQFF. The CDR3 nucleotides are TGTGCCAGTAGTATGGGCGTTAGGGACAGGGGCGGGTACAATGAGCAGTTCTTC.

This chain connects TRBV11-2 to TRBJ2-1, with D tentatively TRBD2 (6 bases). V lost 4 bases to trimming and J lost 12 bases, with 13 bases between them. CDR3 length equals 12 residues. Germline assignment: CDR1 SGHAT and CDR2 FQNNGV. CDR3 coding DNA: TGTGCCAGCAGCTCTACCGGGACTCCGCAGTTCTTC. The encoded protein is CASSSTGTPQFF.